These 9 T cell receptor beta chains were all obtained from the same sample, sequenced in a study of T cells in Graves' hyperthyroidism and ophthalmopathy. Amplification yielded TCR beta CDR3 regions, with RNA transcripts as the source. An initial round of RT-PCR targeting the TCR CDR3 relied on the HTBI primer set. TCRdb reprocessed the multiplex PCR reads via MiXCR and lists one record per CDR3 protein. This table has a few hundred thousand distinct CDR3 sequences, 15% to 18% appearing once. Input material: blood. The receptors here all came from a young woman with Graves' hyperthyroidism.

There are many counts of this clonotype. The chain recombines TRBV7-9 with TRBJ2-3, with 7 bases matching TRBD1. CDR1 is SEHNR, CDR2 FQNEAQ, per germline (reference sequence). The CDR3 sequence is 18 residues long. V was clipped by 4 bases and J by 0 bases; unmatched bases: 13. The CDR3 DNA sequence: TGTGCCAGCAGCTCGAGGACAGGAAGAAGCTCTAGCACAGATACGCAGTATTTT. Translated, it gives CASSSRTGRSSSTDTQYF.

Many counts were recorded for this clonotype. The chain has TRBV6-1 and TRBJ2-6; TRBD2 might be the D (6 bases). Trimming removed 5 bases from V and 2 bases from J, with 10 bases in between. Germline CDR1 MNHNS, CDR2 SASEGT. The CDR3 runs 15 residues. The chain's CDR3 is CASSFGGAGANVLTF. The CDR3 coding sequence is TGTGCCAGCAGTTTTGGAGGGGCTGGGGCCAACGTCCTGACTTTC.

V and J are TRBV7-2 and TRBJ1-6, with 9 nucleotides matching TRBD1. CDR3 size: 17 residues. V dropped 1 base and J dropped 0; count of bases not matched to a gene: 1. Germline CDR1 and CDR2: SGHTA and FQGNSA. CDR3 sequence (DNA): TGTGCCAGCAGCTTAGGGGGACAGGGCTCCTATAATTCACCCCTCCACTTT. Amino acid sequence: CASSLGGQGSYNSPLHF.

This clonotype was detected many times. The genes are TRBV7-8 and TRBJ1-3; 11 bases agree with TRBD1. This CDR3 has 18 residues. Trimming at V came to 2 bases and at J to 0 bases, leaving 6 bases not matched to a gene. CDR1 and CDR2 from the germline V gene are SGHVS and FQNEAQ. Here the CDR3 reads CASSLRGTGGASGNTIYF. In nucleotides, the CDR3 is TGTGCCAGCAGCTTACGCGGGACAGGGGGGGCCTCTGGAAACACCATATATTTT.

The CDR3 DNA is TGTGCCAGCAGTTCTCGCTCCGGGACTAACACAGATACGCAGTATTTT. Encoded protein: CASSSRSGTNTDTQYF. The chain has TRBV11-2 and TRBJ2-3; 7 bases fit TRBD2. V lost 6 bases and J lost 2; bases outside the gene matches: 11. Germline CDR1 SGHAT, CDR2 FQNNGV. The CDR3 length is 16 residues.

Many counts were recorded for this clonotype. V gene TRBV12-3 or TRBV12-4 combines with J gene TRBJ1-2; D might be TRBD1 (5 bases). The CDR3 runs to 14 residues. V was cut by 4 bases and J by 4 bases, with 13 bases left in between. CDR3 coding DNA: TGTGCCAGCAGTTCCCACGGGGGAGGCTATGGCTACACCTTC. It encodes CASSSHGGGYGYTF.

The rearrangement links TRBV2 to TRBJ2-4, with D possibly being TRBD1 (5 bases). The CDR3 length is 16 residues. The V gene lost 5 bases and the J gene lost 0 bases, with 14 bases spanning the gap. Germline CDR1 SNHLY, CDR2 FYNNEI. The CDR3 DNA is TGTGCCAGCAGTCGTCCCAGGGTTTCAGCCAAAAACATTCAGTACTTC. Translating gives CASSRPRVSAKNIQYF.

This clonotype was seen repeatedly, ten times or more. V and J are TRBV28 and TRBJ2-1; 9 nucleotides align to TRBD2. Trimming took 4 bases from V and 5 from J; bases not matched to a gene: 9. There are 16 residues in the CDR3. CDR1 and CDR2 from the germline V gene are MDHEN and SYDVKM. This chain's CDR3 is CASSSRLAVTHNEQFF. Written as DNA, the CDR3 is TGTGCCAGCAGTTCAAGACTAGCGGTCACCCACAATGAGCAGTTCTTC.

This clonotype occurred many times. The chain employs TRBV30 and TRBJ2-1; D ambiguous. Germline V CDR1 and CDR2: GTSNPN, SVGIG (reference sequence). The V end was cut by 2 bases, the J end by 4 bases, with 6 bases between. The CDR3 has 12 residues. CDR3 sequence (DNA): TGTGCCTGGAGTATGAAGTACAATGAGCAGTTCTTC. Translation gives CAWSMKYNEQFF. The variable domain in full, with the rest retrieved from reference TRBV30 and TRBJ2-1, is SQTIHQWPATLVQPVGSPLSLECTVEGTSNPNLYWYRQAAGRGLQLLFYSVGIGQISSEVPQNLSASRPQDRQFILSSKKLLLSDSGFYLCAWSMKYNEQFFGPGTRLTVL.